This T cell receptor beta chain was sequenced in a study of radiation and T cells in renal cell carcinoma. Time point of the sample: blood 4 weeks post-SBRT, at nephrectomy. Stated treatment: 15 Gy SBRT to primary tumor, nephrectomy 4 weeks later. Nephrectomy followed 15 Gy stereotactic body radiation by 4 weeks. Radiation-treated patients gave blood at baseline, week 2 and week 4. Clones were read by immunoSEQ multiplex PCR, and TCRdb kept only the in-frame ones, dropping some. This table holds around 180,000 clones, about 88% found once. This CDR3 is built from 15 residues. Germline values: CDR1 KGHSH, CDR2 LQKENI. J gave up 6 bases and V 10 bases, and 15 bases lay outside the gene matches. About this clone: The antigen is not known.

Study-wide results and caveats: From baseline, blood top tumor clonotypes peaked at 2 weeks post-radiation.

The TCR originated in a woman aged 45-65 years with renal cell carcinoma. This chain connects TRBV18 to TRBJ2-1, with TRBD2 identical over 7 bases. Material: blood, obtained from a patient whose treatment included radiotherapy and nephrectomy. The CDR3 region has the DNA TGTGCCACCCTTCATGGTGGGGGGGAACCCAATGAGCAGTTCTTC. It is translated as CATLHGGGEPNEQFF.